These 24 T cell receptor beta chains share one sample of origin, sequenced in a study of shared clonotypes between healthy human individuals. Measured with immunoSEQ multiplex PCR; TCRdb has only the in-frame clones, and not every one. Here the sample spans millions of clones, around 94% being singletons. Sequencing was done on a sample of naive CD4+ T cells sorted from blood. Subset denoted: CD45RA+ positively selected. The receptors come from a man between 18 and 29 years old in good health.

The chain carries TRBV6-5 and TRBJ2-2, with TRBD1 as a possible D gene (5 bases). The germline CDR1 and CDR2 sequences are MNHEY and SVGAGI. V was clipped by 7 bases and J by 6 bases, with 15 bases between them. CDR3 length: 14 amino acids. The CDR3 DNA reads as TGTGCCAGCAACCCTAGGGGTCTTGCCGGGGAGCTGTTTTTT. Protein: CASNPRGLAGELFF.

This CDR3 is CASSLLPSGGVVSYEQYF. CDR3 DNA sequence: TGTGCCAGCAGCCTACTCCCTAGCGGGGGTGTTGTCTCCTACGAGCAGTACTTC. The V gene is TRBV7-2, the J gene TRBJ2-7, with 10 positions matching TRBD2. Germline CDR1 SGHTA, CDR2 FQGNSA. With 5 bases clipped from V and 0 bases from J, the junction kept 13 bases outside the gene matches. The CDR3 runs 18 residues.

This sequence joins TRBV7-2 and TRBJ2-7; the match to TRBD1 covers 7 bases. The CDR3 loop spans 14 amino acids. The ends lost 3 bases at V and 0 bases at J; junction bases unmatched: 2. In germline, CDR1 is SGHTA, CDR2 FQGNSA. Here the CDR3 DNA reads TGTGCCAGCAGCTTTTACAGGGGCTCCTACGAGCAGTACTTC. Its translation is CASSFYRGSYEQYF.

This chain's CDR3 is CASSSRDEQFF. The CDR3 region has the DNA TGTGCCAGCAGCTCCCGGGATGAGCAGTTCTTC. The chain has TRBV7-8 and TRBJ2-1; D ambiguous. In germline, CDR1 is SGHVS, CDR2 FQNEAQ. CDR3 size: 11 residues. V was clipped by 4 bases and J by 8 bases, with 6 bases between them.

The rearrangement joins TRBV10-3 to TRBJ2-5, with 7 bases lining up with TRBD2. V was pared by 6 bases and J by 3 bases, with 4 bases of the junction left unmatched. Germline V lookup: CDR1 ENHRY, CDR2 SYGVKD. CDR3 size: 13 residues. CDR3 loop: CAIRVAGEETQYF. The DNA for the CDR3 is TGTGCCATCAGGGTGGCGGGGGAAGAGACCCAGTACTTC.

The chain is built from TRBV11-2 and TRBJ2-7, with D possibly TRBD1 on 6 matching bases. V gave up 4 bases and J gave up 8 bases, with 18 bases separating them. The CDR3 runs to 14 residues. Germline V gene data show CDR1 as SGHAT and CDR2 as FQNNGV. The CDR3 nucleotides are TGTGCCAGCAGCTCACAGGGTCCCAGGGCGCAGCAGTACTTC. Translating it yields CASSSQGPRAQQYF.

The chain employs TRBV7-2 and TRBJ2-7; 12 bases line up with TRBD1. The CDR3 contains 15 residues. Per germline, CDR1 SGHTA and CDR2 FQGNSA. The ends lost 2 bases at V and 4 bases at J; junction bases unmatched: 3. In DNA form, the CDR3 reads TGTGCCAGCAGCTTACCGGGACAGGGGGCTTACGAGCAGTACTTC. Protein: CASSLPGQGAYEQYF.

V and J are TRBV5-6 and TRBJ2-5, with D possibly TRBD1 on 6 matching bases. The CDR3 is 16 amino acids. Trimming cost V 0 bases and J 2 bases, with 14 bases left between them. The germline gives CDR1 SGHDT, CDR2 YYEEEE. The CDR3 protein is CASSLGVSGVQETQYF. For the CDR3, the DNA is TGTGCCAGCAGCTTGGGGGTCTCAGGGGTACAAGAGACCCAGTACTTC.

This chain's CDR3 is CASSLGFSPNTEAFF. CDR3 nucleotide sequence: TGTGCCAGCAGCTTAGGCTTTTCCCCCAACACTGAAGCTTTCTTT. The chain links TRBV11-2 to TRBJ1-1; D gene ambiguous. The V and J ends lost 1 base and 2 bases respectively, with 11 bases between them. The CDR3 has 15 residues. The germline CDR1 and CDR2 sequences are SGHAT and FQNNGV.

This clone was observed a few times. The gene calls are TRBV6-5 and TRBJ1-1, with TRBD1 matching over 7 bases. Germline CDR1 reads MNHEY; CDR2 reads SVGAGI. CDR3 size: 14 residues. The V segment lost 6 bases and the J segment 4 bases; nucleotides outside the gene matches: 8. The CDR3 is CASSGTDRVTEAFF. CDR3 DNA sequence: TGTGCCAGCAGCGGCACCGACAGGGTCACTGAAGCTTTCTTT.

The rearrangement joins TRBV10-1 to TRBJ2-5, with unresolved D. The DNA end is a closer match to TRBJ2-7, so the J assignment may be wrong. The CDR3 runs 13 residues. The germline gives CDR1 WNHNN, CDR2 SYGVQD (reference sequence). CDR3 amino acids: CASSDDGSYEQYF. The CDR3 coding sequence is TGCGCCAGCAGTGATGACGGTTCCTACGAGCAGTACTTC.

V gene TRBV28 combines with J gene TRBJ2-7; 9 nucleotides agree with TRBD2. Germline V lookup: CDR1 MDHEN, CDR2 SYDVKM. After removal of 4 bases from V and 2 bases from J, the junction contained 6 bases not matched to a gene. This CDR3 has 15 residues. The CDR3 nucleotides are TGTGCCAGCAGTTCGATAGCGGGGGCCCCCTACGAGCAGTACTTC. This gives the protein CASSSIAGAPYEQYF.

The chain carries TRBV6-1 and TRBJ2-3; the match to TRBD2 covers 16 bases. Germline CDR1 and CDR2: MNHNS and SASEGT. The CDR3 covers 18 residues. V lost 6 bases, J lost 6 bases, and 12 bases stayed unmatched. CDR3 protein: CASRENPGLAGGPDTQYF. The DNA of the CDR3 is TGTGCCAGCAGAGAAAATCCGGGACTAGCGGGAGGGCCTGATACGCAGTATTTT.

The rearrangement links TRBV5-6 to TRBJ2-2; the D is unclear. This CDR3 region has 13 residues. Germline-derived CDR1 and CDR2 are SGHDT and YYEEEE. Trimming cost V 5 bases and J 3 bases, with 8 bases left between them. The DNA of the CDR3 is TGTGCCAGCAGGGAAGGACACACCGGGGAGCTGTTTTTT. The encoded protein is CASREGHTGELFF.

This clone was observed once. The chain couples TRBV18 to TRBJ2-3, with 7 bases fitting TRBD1. This CDR3 spans 14 amino acids. The trim removed 4 bases at V and 6 bases at J, leaving 7 bases unmatched. Germline lookup yields CDR1 KGHSH and CDR2 LQKENI. The CDR3 DNA reads as TGTGCCAGCTCACGGACAGGTGAATGGGATACGCAGTATTTT. Its translation is CASSRTGEWDTQYF.

On this clone: The sample carries other DNA sequences with the same CDR3. The chain combines TRBV19 with TRBJ2-3; TRBD2 matches at 7 bases. V trimming: 4 bases; J trimming: 3 bases; junction bases outside the gene matches: 1. Germline V gene sequence: CDR1 LNHDA, CDR2 SQIVND (reference sequence). The CDR3 sequence is 13 residues long. The CDR3 DNA reads as TGTGCCAGTAGTAGCGGGAGAACAGATACGCAGTATTTT. As protein: CASSSGRTDTQYF.

The chain recombines TRBV10-3 with TRBJ2-5; no reliable D call. The CDR3 is made up of 13 amino acids. Germline V gene sequence: CDR1 ENHRY, CDR2 SYGVKD. V lost 3 bases to trimming and J lost 2 bases, with 7 bases between them. The CDR3 reads CAISDNRQETQYF. The DNA of the CDR3 is TGTGCCATCAGTGACAACAGACAAGAGACCCAGTACTTC.

This chain uses TRBV5-1 with TRBJ1-2; weak D call: TRBD1 (5 bases). The V end lost 0 bases, the J end lost 4 bases, and 13 bases lay between the germline ends. CDR1 SGHRS and CDR2 YFSETQ come from the germline V gene. This CDR3 spans 15 amino acids. The CDR3 region is CASSLEAGPGYGYTF. DNA of the CDR3: TGCGCCAGCAGCTTGGAAGCAGGGCCCGGCTATGGCTACACCTTC.

J is TRBJ2-1 and V is TRBV2, with D perhaps TRBD2 (6 bases). The CDR3 length is 13 residues. Germline V gives CDR1 SNHLY, CDR2 FYNNEI. Trimming took 6 bases from V and 8 from J, leaving 14 bases between them. Written as DNA, the CDR3 is TGTGCCAGCAGAAGGGACTCCCTCTATGAGCAGTTCTTC. This gives the protein CASRRDSLYEQFF.

The chain combines TRBV14 with TRBJ2-5; D gene uncertain. Germline CDR1 is SGHDN and CDR2 is FVKESK. V lost 2 bases and J lost 11, with 12 bases in between. The CDR3 sequence is 12 residues long. The CDR3 DNA reads TGTGCCAGCAGCCAACCTACCGAGGAGCAGTACTTC. This translates into CASSQPTEEQYF. Full variable domain (remainder filled in from reference TRBV14 and TRBJ2-5): EAGVTQFPSHSVIEKGQTVTLRCDPISGHDNLYWYRRVMGKEIKFLLHFVKESKQDESGMPNNRFLAERTGGTYSTLKVQPAELEDSGVYFCASSQPTEEQYFGPGTRLLVL.

The J gene is TRBJ1-1, the V gene TRBV27; D is possibly TRBD1 (6 bases). The CDR3 has 13 residues. Per germline, CDR1 MNHEY and CDR2 SMNVEV (reference sequence). V gave up 4 bases and J gave up 4 bases, with 10 bases separating them. CDR3 DNA: TGTGCCAGCAGTTCCGCAGGGGTCACTGAAGCTTTCTTT. Amino acids: CASSSAGVTEAFF.

This rearrangement joins TRBV10-3 to TRBJ2-3; perhaps D is TRBD1 or TRBD2 (5 bases each). Per the germline V gene, CDR1 is ENHRY and CDR2 is SYGVKD. The germline V and J ends were trimmed by 10 bases and 2 bases, with 19 bases remaining between them. The CDR3 has 15 residues. The CDR3: CATSGGSILTDTQYF. CDR3 bases: TGTGCCACATCTGGGGGATCTATACTCACAGATACGCAGTATTTT.

This clone came up a few times. The chain is built from TRBV19 and TRBJ1-5, with D perhaps TRBD1 (6 bases). V lost 6 bases and J lost 4, with 13 bases in between. CDR1 and CDR2 from the germline V gene are LNHDA and SQIVND (reference sequence). This CDR3 contains 14 residues. In nucleotides, the CDR3 is TGTGCCAGTAGAGAGACAGGAAAGAATCAGCCCCAGCATTTT. It codes for CASRETGKNQPQHF.

This chain uses TRBV6-5 with TRBJ2-1; TRBD1 aligns across 10 bases. The CDR3 totals 16 residues. Germline CDR1 reads MNHEY; CDR2 reads SVGAGI. With V trimmed by 2 bases and J by 1 base, 2 bases remained unmatched. The CDR3 DNA sequence: TGTGCCAGCAGTTACGGGACAGGGGTATCCTACAATGAGCAGTTCTTC. It codes for CASSYGTGVSYNEQFF.